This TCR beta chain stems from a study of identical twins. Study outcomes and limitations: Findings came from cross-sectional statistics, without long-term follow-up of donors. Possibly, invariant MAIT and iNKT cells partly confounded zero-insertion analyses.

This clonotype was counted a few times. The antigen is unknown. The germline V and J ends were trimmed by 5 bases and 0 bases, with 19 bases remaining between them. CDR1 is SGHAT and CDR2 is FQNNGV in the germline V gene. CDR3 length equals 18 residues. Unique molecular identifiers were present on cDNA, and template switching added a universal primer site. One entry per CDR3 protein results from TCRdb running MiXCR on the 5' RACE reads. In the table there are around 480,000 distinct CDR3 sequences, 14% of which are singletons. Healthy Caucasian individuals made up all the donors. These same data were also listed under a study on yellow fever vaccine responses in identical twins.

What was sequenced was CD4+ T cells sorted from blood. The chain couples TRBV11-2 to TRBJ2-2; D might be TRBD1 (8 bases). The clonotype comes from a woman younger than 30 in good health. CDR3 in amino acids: CASSPPTGGVANTGELFF. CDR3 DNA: TGTGCCAGCAGCCCTCCTACAGGGGGGGTCGCGAACACCGGGGAGCTGTTTTTT. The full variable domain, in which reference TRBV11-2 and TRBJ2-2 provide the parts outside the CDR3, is EAGVAQSPRYKIIEKRQSVAFWCNPISGHATLYWYQQILGQGPKLLIQFQNNGVVDDSQLPKDRFSAERLKGVDSTLKIQPAKLEDSAVYLCASSPPTGGVANTGELFFGEGSRLTVL.